The subject of this entry is one T cell receptor (beta chain). What it binds is not known. TCRdb's copy holds only in-frame clones and misses some; the assay was immunoSEQ multiplex PCR. The table shows about 270,000 clones, with 76% occurring only once. Germline assignment: CDR1 LGHNA and CDR2 YNFKEQ. V lost 4 bases, J lost 4 bases, and 7 bases stayed unmatched. The CDR3 runs 15 residues. These data originate in a study of cytotoxic CD8 clonotypes in ibrutinib-treated CLL. Points from the study as a whole: Higher clonality was seen at ibrutinib response and a return toward baseline at progression.

Specimen: PBMCs, collected at disease progression, from a patient treated with ibrutinib. This rearrangement joins TRBV4-2 to TRBJ2-7, with 10 bases lining up with TRBD2. The TCR sequence derives from a human donor with chronic lymphocytic leukemia. CDR3 loop: CASSLGTSGAYEQYF. The CDR3 region has the DNA TGTGCCAGCAGCCTAGGTACTAGCGGGGCGTACGAGCAGTACTTC.